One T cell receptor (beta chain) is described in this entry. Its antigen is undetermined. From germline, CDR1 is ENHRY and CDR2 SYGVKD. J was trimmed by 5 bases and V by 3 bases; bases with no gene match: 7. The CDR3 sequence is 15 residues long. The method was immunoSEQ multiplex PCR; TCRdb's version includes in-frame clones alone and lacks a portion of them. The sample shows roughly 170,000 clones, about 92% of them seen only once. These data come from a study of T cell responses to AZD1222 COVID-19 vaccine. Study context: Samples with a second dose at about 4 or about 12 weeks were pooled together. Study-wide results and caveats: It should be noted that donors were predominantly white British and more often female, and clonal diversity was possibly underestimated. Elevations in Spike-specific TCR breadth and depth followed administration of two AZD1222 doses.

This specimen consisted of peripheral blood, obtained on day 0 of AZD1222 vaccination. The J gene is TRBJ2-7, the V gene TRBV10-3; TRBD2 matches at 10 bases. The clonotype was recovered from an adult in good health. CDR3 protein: CAISDGTSDSNEQYF. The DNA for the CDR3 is TGTGCCATCAGTGATGGGACTAGCGATTCTAACGAGCAGTACTTC.